This is a list of T cell receptor beta chains from one sample in a study of blood T cell repertoires in COVID-19. Clones were sequenced by immunoSEQ multiplex PCR, and TCRdb holds only the in-frame ones, with some missing. The top ten clones hold around 30% of a sample with some 52,000 clones, more than 75% of them seen once. Sequencing input: peripheral blood. Receptor source: a human donor in a cohort sampled during active COVID-19. The CDR3 runs from the conserved cysteine through the conserved F or W. D genes are given only for firm matches. Rows give clone size only sometimes, using once, few, many, or a class for an expanded clone.

j_call | v_call | clone_size | cdr3_length | d_call | cdr3_nt | cdr3_aa
TRBJ2-2 | TRBV5-1 | NA | 14 | NA | TGCGCCAGCAGCTCGAGAGGGATCACCGGGGAGCTGTTTTTT | CASSSRGITGELFF
TRBJ2-5 | TRBV5-1 | NA | 16 | TRBD1 | TGCGCCAGCAGCTTGGGCAGGGGGTTTTTACAAGAGACCCAGTACTTC | CASSLGRGFLQETQYF
TRBJ1-1 | TRBV16 | NA | 15 | NA | TGTGCCAGCAGCCAATCCACAGCGGTGAACACTGAAGCTTTCTTT | CASSQSTAVNTEAFF
TRBJ1-2 | TRBV6-4 | NA | 13 | NA | TGTGCCAGCAGTGAACACGTAGGGGGTGGCTACACCTTC | CASSEHVGGGYTF
TRBJ1-1 | TRBV10-1 | few | 12 | NA | TGCGCCAGCAGCCAGTCGAACACTGAAGCTTTCTTT | CASSQSNTEAFF
TRBJ2-2 | TRBV5-1 | NA | 16 | NA | TGCGCCAGCAGCTTGGATTACTTCGCGGTCACCGGGGAGCTGTTTTTT | CASSLDYFAVTGELFF
TRBJ1-2 | TRBV28 | NA | 14 | TRBD1 | TGTGCCAGCGACAGGGCGTTGACTAACTATGGCTACACCTTC | CASDRALTNYGYTF
TRBJ2-7 | TRBV5-1 | NA | 12 | NA | TGCGCCAGCAGCCGTAGCTTTGGCGAGCAGTACTTC | CASSRSFGEQYF
TRBJ2-1 | TRBV10-3 | NA | 15 | TRBD2 | TGTGCCGTTGGGACTAGCGGGGGGCCCTACAATGAGCAGTTCTTC | CAVGTSGGPYNEQFF
TRBJ1-5 | TRBV27 | few | 14 | TRBD1 | TGTGCCAGCCAACAGGGGGATTCAGGCCAGCCCCAGCATTTT | CASQQGDSGQPQHF
TRBJ2-2 | TRBV10-3 | NA | 15 | TRBD2 | TGTGCCATCAGTGGCTTCCGGGGGGGTACCGGGGAGCTGTTTTTT | CAISGFRGGTGELFF
TRBJ1-5 | TRBV25-1 | NA | 15 | NA | TGTGCCAGCAGTGGAGGGGCAGGGGTGGCTCAGCCCCAGCATTTT | CASSGGAGVAQPQHF
TRBJ2-7 | TRBV5-1 | few | 15 | NA | TGCGCCAGCAGCCCGGGACTCGGCGGGGACTACGAGCAGTACTTC | CASSPGLGGDYEQYF
TRBJ2-3 | TRBV28 | once | 16 | TRBD2 | TGTGCCAGCAGTACGACTAGCGGGAGGGTCACAGATACGCAGTATTTT | CASSTTSGRVTDTQYF
TRBJ2-5 | TRBV2 | NA | 16 | NA | TGTGCCAGCAGTGAACAGGGGATATACTACCAAGAGACCCAGTACTTC | CASSEQGIYYQETQYF
TRBJ2-7 | TRBV6-6 | NA | 16 | NA | TGTGCCAGCAGGTACCTAGCCCCCGGGACAACCTACGAGCAGTACTTC | CASRYLAPGTTYEQYF
TRBJ1-5 | TRBV7-8 | NA | 15 | TRBD1 | TGTGCCAGCAGCCTCTGGACAGGGGGCAGTCAGCCCCAGCATTTT | CASSLWTGGSQPQHF
TRBJ1-4 | TRBV5-1 | few | 15 | NA | TGCGCCAGCAGCCTACTGTCCGTCGGAGGTGAAAAACTGTTTTTT | CASSLLSVGGEKLFF